Detailed here is one TCR beta chain. Its antigen is still unknown. The PBMCs were taken from roughly 10 ml of fresh peripheral blood. The data are from a study of T cells in Graves' hyperthyroidism and ophthalmopathy. Points from the study as a whole: Most clonotypes expanded in thyroid above 0.001 were likewise present in blood. The model anticipated ophthalmopathy a median approximately six months pre-onset.

Template material for amplifying TCR beta CDR3 regions consisted of RNA transcripts. RT-PCR in the first round (using the HTBI primer set) targeted the TCR CDR3. TCRdb analysed the multiplex PCR reads with MiXCR anew, one entry per CDR3 protein. Of a few hundred thousand distinct CDR3 sequences detected, 22% appear once; the ten largest clones hold less than 65%. CDR1 and CDR2 (germline): MNHEY, SVGEGT. Trimming shortened V by 0 bases and J by 5 bases, and 17 bases separated the two germline ends. The CDR3 has 17 residues. The rearrangement links TRBV6-2 or TRBV6-3 to TRBJ2-1; D remains ambiguous. The TCR comes from a woman in her sixties or seventies with Graves' ophthalmopathy. The sample was blood. The CDR3 DNA is TGTGCCAGCAGTTACTCTAGCTCGACAACCAGAGACAATGAGCAGTTCTTC. Translated: CASSYSSSTTRDNEQFF.